A selection of T cell receptor beta chains follows, all from one sample in a study of T cells in Graves' hyperthyroidism and ophthalmopathy. TCRdb ran MiXCR on the multiplex PCR reads and lists one entry per CDR3 protein. The table lists about 510,000 distinct CDR3 sequences, around 13% of them singletons. The sample was blood. The receptors derive from a woman in her forties with Graves' hyperthyroidism. Both conserved end residues are part of each CDR3. A D gene is named only where the DNA matches it firmly. Clone size is shown for a subset of rows, as once, few, many or a class of expanded clone.

j_gene	v_gene	d_gene	abundance	CDR3nt	CDR3aa
TRBJ2-5	TRBV18	NA	few	TGTGCCAGCTCACCCCCCGTGGTGGTGAAGGATCGAGAGACCCAGTACTTC	CASSPPVVVKDRETQYF
TRBJ2-7	TRBV6-2/TRBV6-3	NA	many	TGTGCCAGCAGTTGGTTGGGCGGGTACTACGAGCAGTACTTC	CASSWLGGYYEQYF
TRBJ2-2	TRBV4-1	TRBD2	NA	TGCGCCAGCAGCCAGGCGACCCCGGGAGGGTACACCGGGGAGCTGTTTTTT	CASSQATPGGYTGELFF
TRBJ2-2	TRBV5-1	NA	NA	TGCGCCAGCAGCTTCTTCGACTTCACCGGGGAGCTGTTTTTT	CASSFFDFTGELFF
TRBJ1-3	TRBV29-1	NA	few	TGCAGCGTTGAAGATGAGTCAGGCGAGAGCTCTGGAAACACCATATATTTT	CSVEDESGESSGNTIYF
TRBJ1-1	TRBV11-2	NA	many	TGTGCCAGCAGCTTAGACAGGGGAGTCGGAACTGAAGCTTTCTTT	CASSLDRGVGTEAFF
TRBJ1-1	TRBV7-9	TRBD1	few	TGTGCCAGCAACCCCAGACAGGGACGGATGAACACTGAAGCTTTCTTT	CASNPRQGRMNTEAFF
TRBJ2-3	TRBV5-8	NA	many	TGTGCCAGCAGCTTGGCTTTCCGGGGCACAGATACGCAGTATTTT	CASSLAFRGTDTQYF
TRBJ2-6	TRBV14	NA	many	TGTGCCAGCAGCCAAACAGAGCTCTTCTCTGGGGCCAACGTCCTGACTTTC	CASSQTELFSGANVLTF
TRBJ2-1	TRBV20-1	NA	many	TGCAGTGTCCCAAGGGGGGAGACTGAGCAGTTCTTC	CSVPRGETEQFF
TRBJ1-1	TRBV29-1	NA	many	TGCAGCGTTGCGGAAAGGAACACTGAAGCTTTCTTT	CSVAERNTEAFF
TRBJ2-1	TRBV20-1	TRBD1	many	TGCAGTGCTTCAGGGGGCGCTGGAAATGAGCAGTTCTTC	CSASGGAGNEQFF
TRBJ1-1	TRBV19	NA	NA	TGTGCCAGTAGTATAGTGAACGGAGCTTTCTTT	CASSIVNGAFF
TRBJ2-7	TRBV27	NA	many	TGTGCCAGCAGTGCTCTAAGGGTGAAAGGCACCTACGAGCAGTACTTC	CASSALRVKGTYEQYF
TRBJ1-2	TRBV29-1	NA	few	TGCAGCGTTGAAGACCTTCAAGGGTTGTACTATGGCTACACCTTC	CSVEDLQGLYYGYTF
TRBJ1-1	TRBV28	NA	many	TGTGCCAGCAGTTTAGCAGGGTTTAACACTGAAGCTTTCTTT	CASSLAGFNTEAFF
TRBJ2-7	TRBV20-1	TRBD2	many	TGCAGTGCTAGAGATCGTCCGGGAGGGCCTGGGCAGTACTTC	CSARDRPGGPGQYF
TRBJ2-7	TRBV2	NA	many	TGTGCCAGCAGCTCTGGTCCCGAGCAGTACTTC	CASSSGPEQYF
TRBJ1-2	TRBV28	NA	few	TGTGCCAGCAGTTTTTCTCAGTACTATGGCTACACCTTC	CASSFSQYYGYTF
TRBJ1-5	TRBV20-1	TRBD1	many	TGCAGTGCTAGAGTTGGGGGGACAGGGAATCAGCCCCAGCATTTT	CSARVGGTGNQPQHF
TRBJ1-1	TRBV6-1	NA	few	TGTGCCAGCACCAGTGGGGTAGGTTGGGAAGCTTTCTTT	CASTSGVGWEAFF
TRBJ1-5	TRBV28	NA	many	TGTGCCAGCACAAGGGAATCTCAGCCCCAGCATTTT	CASTRESQPQHF
TRBJ2-1	TRBV24-1	TRBD1	many	TGTGCCACCAGTGAGGGACAGGGGCCGAGGAATGAGCAGTTCTTC	CATSEGQGPRNEQFF
TRBJ1-2	TRBV20-1	TRBD1	few	TGCAGTGCTGCGGACAGGCCGGGGGATGGCTACACCTTC	CSAADRPGDGYTF
TRBJ1-1	TRBV3-1	NA	NA	TGTGCCAGCAGCCCAAATACGGTGAACACTGAAGCTTTCTTT	CASSPNTVNTEAFF
TRBJ2-3	TRBV7-9	NA	many	TGTGCCAGCAGCCTGGCCGTATCCCCTAGCACAGATACGCAGTATTTT	CASSLAVSPSTDTQYF
TRBJ2-1	TRBV5-1	TRBD1	NA	TGCGCCAGCAGCAACGGACAGGGGCACAATGAGCAGTTCTTC	CASSNGQGHNEQFF
TRBJ2-7	TRBV2	NA	few	TGTGCCAGCAGGGCCGACAGCCTATACTCCTACGAGCAGTACTTC	CASRADSLYSYEQYF
TRBJ1-1	TRBV9	NA	few	TGTGCCAGCAGCGTAGGAAACCTGGAGGGTGAAGCTTTCTTT	CASSVGNLEGEAFF
TRBJ1-5	TRBV20-1	NA	NA	TGCAGTGCCAGACAGGTGAATCAGCCCCAGCATTTT	CSARQVNQPQHF
TRBJ2-7	TRBV28	TRBD2	many	TGTGCCAGCAGGCGCCGGTCGGAGCGGGGGGCTGGTGAGCAGTACTTC	CASRRRSERGAGEQYF
TRBJ1-6	TRBV25-1	TRBD1	NA	TGTGCCAGCAGTGAATCGGACAGGGATTGGGGTTCACCCCTCCACTTT	CASSESDRDWGSPLHF
TRBJ2-4	TRBV15	NA	NA	TGTGCCACCAGCAGAGGGGGGGGCGCCGCGGACATTCAGTACTTC	CATSRGGGAADIQYF
TRBJ1-1	TRBV20-1	NA	many	TGCAGTGCCGCATTCGTTCCCCTGAACACTGAAGCTTTCTTT	CSAAFVPLNTEAFF
TRBJ1-5	TRBV15	TRBD1	NA	TGTGCCACCAGCAGAGACAGACAGGGGGCGAGCAATCAGCCCCAGCATTTT	CATSRDRQGASNQPQHF
TRBJ2-7	TRBV19	TRBD2	NA	TGTGCCAGTAGTGCAGCGGGACTAGCGTACGAGCAGTACTTC	CASSAAGLAYEQYF
TRBJ2-5	TRBV20-1	NA	many	TGCAGTGCTAGAGATAGGCAGACCCAGTACTTC	CSARDRQTQYF
TRBJ1-1	TRBV5-8	NA	many	TGTGCCAGCAGCGAAGGAGGACGGATGAACACTGAAGCTTTCTTT	CASSEGGRMNTEAFF
TRBJ1-1	TRBV5-1	NA	few	TGTGCCAGCAGCCCGGAAGGGGTGACTGAAGCTTTCTTT	CASSPEGVTEAFF
TRBJ2-6	TRBV2	TRBD1	many	TGTGCCAGGAGGACAGGGTCACTCTCTGGGGCCAACGTCCTGACTTTC	CARRTGSLSGANVLTF